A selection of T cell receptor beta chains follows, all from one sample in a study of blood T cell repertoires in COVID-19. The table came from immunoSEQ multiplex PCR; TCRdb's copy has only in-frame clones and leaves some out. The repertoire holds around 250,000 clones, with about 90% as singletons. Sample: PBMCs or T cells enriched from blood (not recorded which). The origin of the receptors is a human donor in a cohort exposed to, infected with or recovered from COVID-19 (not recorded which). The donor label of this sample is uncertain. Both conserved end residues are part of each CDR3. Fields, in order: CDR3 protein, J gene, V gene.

CASSVVSGRTDTQYF | TRBJ2-3 | TRBV9
CASSFLAGRGTQYF | TRBJ2-3 | TRBV9
CASSLGSGVDEQFF | TRBJ2-1 | TRBV5-1
CASSISRGRRNTIYF | TRBJ1-3 | TRBV19
CARTGLAGVGDYEQYF | TRBJ2-7 | TRBV5-1
CAWGHGGRNSPLHF | TRBJ1-6 | TRBV30
CASWGGETEAFF | TRBJ1-1 | TRBV5-6
CASSYLAGTYEQYF | TRBJ2-7 | TRBV6-5
CASSVSHGELFF | TRBJ2-2 | TRBV9
CASSFDRGRTGELFF | TRBJ2-2 | TRBV7-9